The clone carrying this TCR beta chain was observed a handful of times. Via MiXCR, TCRdb re-called the 5' RACE reads, giving one row per CDR3 protein. Of 200,000 to 250,000 distinct CDR3 sequences in the sample, less than 9% were seen once. V lost 3 bases to trimming and J lost 2 bases; unmatched junction nucleotides: 6. Germline lookup yields CDR1 KGHDR and CDR2 SFDVKD. CDR3 length: 16 amino acids. This record comes from a study of T cells after yellow fever vaccination. Source: CD4+ T cells sorted from PBMCs, taken 15 days after the yellow fever booster vaccination. This sequence was found in a man aged 25 to 40 who received the YFV17D yellow fever vaccine. The genes are TRBV24-1 and TRBJ2-7; 10 bases map to TRBD1. The DNA for the CDR3 is TGTGCCACCAGTGATATGGGACAGGGGATCCCCTACGAGCAGTACTTC. Its protein is CATSDMGQGIPYEQYF.